The source of this T cell receptor (beta chain) is a study of spatial heterogeneity in lung cancer. Study in general: Among detected sequences, beta-chain ones consistently exceeded alpha-chain ones in number. Study outcomes and limitations: Follow-up blood showed ubiquitous expanded tumor TCRs less than blood at resection did.

The sample holds many counts of this clonotype. The antigen remains unidentified. On each TCR cDNA molecule, a unique molecular identifier was present. TCRdb itself ran the 5' RACE reads through MiXCR, one entry per CDR3 protein. The data show some 120,000 distinct CDR3 sequences, less than 15% seen once. As to time point: blood at routine non-recurrence follow-up after resection. No cells were sorted before sequencing. The whole RNA sequenced was extracted from tumor, nontumor lung or frozen PBMC. The V gene's germline CDR1 is SEHNR and CDR2 FQNEAQ (reference sequence). The V gene end was trimmed by 6 bases and the J gene end by 5 bases; junction bases not matched to a gene: 12. The CDR3 consists of 16 residues.

This receptor was identified in a male donor with early-stage non-small cell lung cancer. The sample here was PBMCs, taken at follow-up. J is TRBJ2-5 and V is TRBV7-9; 10 bases match TRBD1. The CDR3 nucleotides read TGTGCCAGCAGTTTGGGGTTGGGACAGGGGACCGAGACCCAGTACTTC. Translated: CASSLGLGQGTETQYF.